The 5 T cell receptor beta chains below were found in one sample sequenced in a study of Graves' ophthalmopathy and Graves' hyperthyroidism. The sequenced template was RNA, covering the TCR beta CDR3 region. First-round RT-PCR employed HTBI primers, with a second-round multiplex PCR after it. Via MiXCR, TCRdb re-called the multiplex PCR reads, giving one row per CDR3 protein. Of 900,000 to 1,200,000 distinct CDR3 sequences listed, about 38% are singletons. Input material: peripheral blood or thyroid tissue (not recorded which). The receptors come from an adult man with Graves' hyperthyroidism.

The chain has TRBV24-1 and TRBJ1-2; 7 bases agree with TRBD1. The CDR3 consists of 13 residues. Germline values: CDR1 KGHDR, CDR2 SFDVKD. The CDR3 nucleotides are TGTGCGAAAATGACAGGGCGGGTAGTTGGCTACACCTTC. This sequence encodes CAKMTGRVVGYTF.

V gene TRBV11-2 combines with J gene TRBJ1-6; 7 positions agree with TRBD1. V lost 1 base and J lost 10; bases outside the gene matches: 4. CDR3 length equals 14 residues. The V gene's germline CDR1 is SGHAT and CDR2 FQNNGV. For the CDR3, the DNA is TGTGCCAGCAGCTTAGGGTCAGGGGGATCACCCCTCCACTTT. As protein: CASSLGSGGSPLHF.

At least ten counts were recorded for this clonotype. The chain is built from TRBV2 and TRBJ2-7; 8 bases are shared with TRBD1. The V and J ends lost 0 bases and 6 bases, in that order; junction bases with no gene match: 10. Germline assignment: CDR1 SNHLY and CDR2 FYNNEI. The CDR3 runs 16 residues. CDR3 amino acids: CASSEAPPTGVAEQYF. The CDR3 DNA reads TGTGCCAGCAGTGAAGCGCCGCCGACAGGGGTGGCCGAGCAGTACTTC. The whole variable domain, filled in from reference TRBV2 and TRBJ2-7, reads EPEVTQTPSHQVTQMGQEVILRCVPISNHLYFYWYRQILGQKVEFLVSFYNNEISEKSEIFDDQFSVERPDGSNFTLKIRSTKLEDSAMYFCASSEAPPTGVAEQYFGPGTRLTVT.

On this clonotype itself: This likely comes from a read error, as the CDR3 has no conserved phenylalanine or tryptophan at its end. The limits of the CDR3 on the DNA are not certain, so only TCRdb's listed CDR3 is given. The V and J genes are TRBV29-1 and TRBJ1-4; the table calls TRBD1, which could not be checked here. Per the germline V gene, CDR1 is SQVTM and CDR2 is ANQGSEA. The CDR3 is 8 residues long, ends included. This CDR3 reads CSVETGGY.

At least ten counts were recorded for this clonotype. This chain uses TRBV2 with TRBJ1-4, with 8 bases fitting TRBD1. The V gene's germline CDR1 is SNHLY and CDR2 FYNNEI. V was pared by 6 bases and J by 7 bases, with 7 bases of the junction left unmatched. The CDR3 runs to 14 residues. This chain's CDR3 is CASSADRAVEKLFF. CDR3 nucleotides: TGTGCCAGCAGCGCGGACAGGGCGGTTGAAAAACTGTTTTTT.